The source of this T cell receptor beta chain is a study of memory B cells and T cells in multiple sclerosis. For this clone: Its antigen is unknown.

Sequenced by immunoSEQ multiplex PCR; TCRdb stores in-frame clones only, minus some. This sample carries some 49,000 clones, approximately 80% of them seen once, and the ten largest clones take roughly 1.1%. Separate sequencing covered autoproliferating (CFSE-dim) and non-proliferating (CFSE-high) T cells from stimulus-free culture. 5x10^7 CFSE-labeled PBMCs were cultured around seven days unstimulated, then replicate wells were pooled. Germline-derived CDR1 and CDR2 are LNHNV and YYDKDF (reference sequence). Germline trimming cut 3 bases from V and 6 bases from J; bases unmatched to any gene: 5. This CDR3 is built from 14 residues.

What was sequenced was PBMCs from blood kept in culture. The V and J genes are TRBV15 and TRBJ2-7, with TRBD1 identical over 10 bases. This TCR came from a human donor with multiple sclerosis. DNA for the CDR3: TGTGCCACCAGCAGGCCCGGGACAGGGGTCGAGCAGTACTTC. Residues: CATSRPGTGVEQYF. The full variable domain, with the rest looked up from reference TRBV15 and TRBJ2-7, is DAMVIQNPRYQVTQFGKPVTLSCSQTLNHNVMYWYQQKSSQAPKLLFHYYDKDFNNEADTPDNFQSRRPNTSFCFLDIRSPGLGDTAMYLCATSRPGTGVEQYFGPGTRLTVT.